This TCR beta chain was obtained from a study of T cell changes during pregnancy in multiple sclerosis. Sequencing was performed with immunoSEQ multiplex PCR; in TCRdb, only in-frame clones are kept and a portion is missing. The sample yields 70,000 to 95,000 clones, approximately 94% seen once. Germline assignment: CDR1 SGHRS and CDR2 YFSETQ. The CDR3 totals 14 residues. V was pared by 0 bases and J by 4 bases, with 11 bases between. The sample was peripheral blood, taken in the third trimester of pregnancy. The V and J genes are TRBV5-1 and TRBJ2-7, with D perhaps TRBD1 (5 bases). The TCR comes from a female donor with multiple sclerosis, enrolled in a pregnancy study. CDR3 amino acids: CASSLDRSGYEQYF. CDR3 sequence (DNA): TGCGCCAGCAGCTTGGACAGGTCTGGGTACGAGCAGTACTTC.